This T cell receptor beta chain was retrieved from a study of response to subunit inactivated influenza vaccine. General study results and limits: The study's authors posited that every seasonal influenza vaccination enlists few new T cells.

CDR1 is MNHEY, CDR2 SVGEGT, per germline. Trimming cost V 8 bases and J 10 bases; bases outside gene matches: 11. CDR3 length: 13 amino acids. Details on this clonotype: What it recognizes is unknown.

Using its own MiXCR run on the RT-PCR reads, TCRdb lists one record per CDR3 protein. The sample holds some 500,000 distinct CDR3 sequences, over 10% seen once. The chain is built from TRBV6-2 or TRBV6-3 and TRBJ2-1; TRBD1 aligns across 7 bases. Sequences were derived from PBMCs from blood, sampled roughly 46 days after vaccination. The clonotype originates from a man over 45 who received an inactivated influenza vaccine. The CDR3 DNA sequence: TGTGCCAGCTCTGGCGTCTCACAGGGGGAGCAGTTCTTC. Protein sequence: CASSGVSQGEQFF.